The 22 T cell receptor beta chains listed next were all sequenced from one sample in a study of radiation and T cells in renal cell carcinoma. The time point denotes: blood 2 weeks post-SBRT. Described treatment: 15 Gy SBRT to primary tumor, nephrectomy 4 weeks later. Repertoires were generated with immunoSEQ multiplex PCR, while TCRdb's copy carries only in-frame clones and drops some. The table includes 100,000 to 150,000 clones, about 81% detected once. The specimen was blood, collected from a patient whose treatment included radiotherapy and nephrectomy. These receptors came from a man aged 50-59 years with renal cell carcinoma.

The gene calls are TRBV11-2 and TRBJ2-7; D gene uncertain. Trimming stripped 3 bases from V and 2 bases from J, with 17 bases between. CDR1 SGHAT and CDR2 FQNNGV come from the germline V gene. The CDR3 runs 16 residues. The CDR3 bases are TGTGCCAGCAGCTTCTCCTTCGGAGCCTCTACCTACGAGCAGTACTTC. It is translated as CASSFSFGASTYEQYF.

This rearrangement joins TRBV29-1 to TRBJ2-6; D is unclear. This CDR3 has 13 residues. Germline V lookup: CDR1 SQVTM, CDR2 ANQGSEA. Trimming removed 4 bases from V and 5 bases from J, with 9 bases in between. The CDR3 is CSVAGNWANVLTF. Written as DNA, the CDR3 is TGCAGCGTTGCAGGAAACTGGGCCAACGTCCTGACTTTC. The whole variable domain, remainder taken from reference TRBV29-1 and TRBJ2-6, is SAVISQKPSRDICQRGTSLTIQCQVDSQVTMMFWYRQQPGQSLTLIATANQGSEATYESGFVIDKFPISRPNLTFSTLTVSNMSPEDSSIYLCSVAGNWANVLTFGAGSRLTVL.

The V and J genes are TRBV5-1 and TRBJ1-2; 8 bases are shared with TRBD1. With V trimmed by 4 bases and J by 3 bases, 5 bases remained unmatched. In germline, CDR1 is SGHRS, CDR2 YFSETQ. The CDR3 has 14 amino acids. The CDR3 DNA reads as TGCGCCAGCAGCGAGCAGGGGGCCGACTATGGCTACACCTTC. This sequence encodes CASSEQGADYGYTF.

The V call is TRBV6-5, the J call TRBJ2-1; 7 bases align to TRBD2. This CDR3 is 14 amino acids long. Trimming took 6 bases from V and 5 from J; bases not matched to a gene: 7. Germline CDR1 is MNHEY and CDR2 is SVGAGI. The CDR3 is CASSLLGLDNEQFF. The CDR3 bases are TGTGCCAGCAGCCTACTCGGACTAGACAATGAGCAGTTCTTC.

The CDR3 sequence: CASSVSPYEQYF. For the CDR3, the DNA is TGTGCCAGCAGTGTCTCTCCTTACGAGCAGTACTTC. The chain employs TRBV28 and TRBJ2-7, with unresolved D. Between the trimmed V and J ends, which lost 5 bases and 4 bases, there was a span of 9 bases. This CDR3 is 12 amino acids long. CDR1 MDHEN and CDR2 SYDVKM come from the germline V gene.

This chain joins TRBV5-1 and TRBJ2-7; 9 positions agree with TRBD1. J gave up 3 bases and V 4 bases, and 5 bases lay outside the gene matches. Germline V gene data show CDR1 as SGHRS and CDR2 as YFSETQ. The CDR3 loop spans 14 amino acids. This CDR3 is CASSLDRGNYEQYF. The CDR3 nucleotides are TGCGCCAGCAGCCTGGACAGGGGCAACTACGAGCAGTACTTC.

There are a few counts of this clone. This sequence joins TRBV5-1 and TRBJ1-2; unclear D gene. Germline CDR1 SGHRS, CDR2 YFSETQ. V was clipped by 5 bases and J by 7 bases, with 9 bases between them. The CDR3 consists of 11 residues. In nucleotides, the CDR3 is TGCGCCAGCAGGCAGGAGGGTGGCTACACCTTC. Protein sequence: CASRQEGGYTF.

The J gene is TRBJ1-1, the V gene TRBV5-1, with 7 bases matching TRBD1. Unmatched junction bases numbered 7, after V lost 4 bases and J lost 4 bases. There are 14 residues in the CDR3. CDR1 is SGHRS and CDR2 is YFSETQ in the germline V gene. CDR3 region: CASSRTGSVTEAFF. Here the CDR3 DNA reads TGCGCCAGCAGCCGGACAGGTTCGGTCACTGAAGCTTTCTTT.

V gene TRBV6-5 combines with J gene TRBJ1-4; D uncertain. V lost 0 bases to trimming and J lost 7 bases, with 15 bases between them. The CDR3 extends over 16 amino acids. Germline V gives CDR1 MNHEY, CDR2 SVGAGI. In DNA form, the CDR3 reads TGTGCCAGCAGTTACTCGAGTCCGGGGAGGAGTGAAAAACTGTTTTTT. As protein: CASSYSSPGRSEKLFF.

The rearrangement links TRBV7-2 to TRBJ2-3; unclear D gene. Germline values: CDR1 SGHTA, CDR2 FQGNSA. V lost 0 bases and J lost 2, with 6 bases in between. The CDR3 has 14 amino acids. The CDR3 spells CASSLAPHTDTQYF. CDR3 coding DNA: TGTGCCAGCAGCTTAGCGCCACACACAGATACGCAGTATTTT.

This chain uses TRBV4-1 with TRBJ1-2; 8 bases align to TRBD1. The germline CDR1 and CDR2 sequences are MGHRA and YSYEKL. The CDR3 is 15 amino acids. The trim removed 4 bases at V and 4 bases at J, leaving 8 bases unmatched. The CDR3 protein is CASSPRGQAFYGYTF. CDR3 DNA: TGCGCCAGCAGCCCAAGGGGACAGGCATTCTATGGCTACACCTTC.

This sequence joins TRBV19 and TRBJ1-5; TRBD1 matches 7 bases. Unmatched junction bases numbered 2, after V lost 4 bases and J lost 2 bases. The CDR3 contains 14 residues. Per germline, CDR1 LNHDA and CDR2 SQIVND (reference sequence). This chain's CDR3 is CASSSTGGNQPQHF. CDR3 bases: TGTGCCAGTAGTAGTACAGGGGGCAATCAGCCCCAGCATTTT.

This clone was counted only a few times. V is TRBV14 and J is TRBJ2-3; D is unclear. Between the trimmed V and J ends, which lost 2 bases and 6 bases, there was a span of 6 bases. Germline lookup yields CDR1 SGHDN and CDR2 FVKESK. The CDR3 sequence is 12 residues long. Here the CDR3 DNA reads TGTGCCAGCAGCCAATGGGTCGATACGCAGTATTTT. This sequence encodes CASSQWVDTQYF.

The chain is built from TRBV9 and TRBJ2-1, with TRBD2 matching over 12 bases. The ends lost 4 bases at V and 7 bases at J; junction bases unmatched: 6. CDR1 is SGDLS and CDR2 is YYNGEE in the germline V gene. The CDR3 runs to 15 residues. CDR3 residues: CASSLGLAGINEQFF. For the CDR3, the DNA is TGTGCCAGCAGCCTCGGACTAGCGGGGATTAATGAGCAGTTCTTC.

J is TRBJ2-1 and V is TRBV27; D not certain. The germline V gene has CDR1 MNHEY and CDR2 SMNVEV (reference sequence). The CDR3 runs to 14 residues. The V and J ends lost 3 bases and 4 bases respectively, with 10 bases between them. The CDR3 is CASSLKVRYNEQFF. The DNA of the CDR3 is TGTGCCAGCAGTTTGAAAGTCCGGTACAATGAGCAGTTCTTC.

The rearrangement links TRBV6-6 to TRBJ1-1; maybe TRBD1 (5 bases). Germline V gene data show CDR1 as MNHNY and CDR2 as SVGAGI (reference sequence). CDR3 length: 15 residues. Trimming took 2 bases from V and 2 from J, leaving 12 bases between them. The CDR3 loop reads CASSYRQGGNTEAFF. DNA of the CDR3: TGTGCCAGCAGTTACCGCCAGGGAGGTAACACTGAAGCTTTCTTT.

The gene calls are TRBV19 and TRBJ2-1; D is ambiguous. Germline assignment: CDR1 LNHDA and CDR2 SQIVND (reference sequence). V was clipped by 7 bases and J by 0 bases, with 10 bases between them. The CDR3 is made up of 14 amino acids. The CDR3 loop is CASKGPSSYNEQFF. CDR3 DNA: TGTGCCAGTAAGGGCCCGAGCTCCTACAATGAGCAGTTCTTC.

This clone came up a few times. CDR3 coding DNA: TGTGCCAGCAGCCAAAGCCGGGACAGTAATTCACCCCTCCACTTT. Residues: CASSQSRDSNSPLHF. This sequence joins TRBV4-2 and TRBJ1-6, with 7 bases matching TRBD1. The CDR3 extends over 15 amino acids. Germline V gene sequence: CDR1 LGHNA, CDR2 YNFKEQ. Trimming took 2 bases from V and 6 from J; bases not matched to a gene: 4.

The chain has TRBV9 and TRBJ2-7; D is possibly TRBD1 or TRBD2 (5 bases each). V was trimmed by 4 bases and J by 5 bases, leaving 19 bases between them. The germline V gene has CDR1 SGDLS and CDR2 YYNGEE. The CDR3 is 15 residues long. CDR3 sequence (DNA): TGTGCCAGCAGCCCGCCCGGGACCCGATCTAACGAGCAGTACTTC. Amino acid sequence: CASSPPGTRSNEQYF.

The rearrangement uses TRBV6-4 and TRBJ2-3; D is undetermined. V lost 0 bases and J 2 bases, leaving 3 bases between the germline ends. Per the germline V gene, CDR1 is MRHNA and CDR2 is SNTAGT. The CDR3 is made up of 13 amino acids. In nucleotides, the CDR3 is TGTGCCAGCAGTGACTCGGTCACAGATACGCAGTATTTT. Its protein is CASSDSVTDTQYF.

V is TRBV9 and J is TRBJ2-5, with no clear D. Per germline, CDR1 SGDLS and CDR2 YYNGEE. Trimming pared 0 bases from V and 5 bases from J, leaving 14 bases between. This CDR3 comprises 15 residues. CDR3 sequence: CASSVANTWWETQYF. The DNA of the CDR3 is TGTGCCAGCAGCGTAGCCAACACCTGGTGGGAGACCCAGTACTTC. Supplemented by reference TRBV9 and TRBJ2-5, the full variable domain reads DSGVTQTPKHLITATGQRVTLRCSPRSGDLSVYWYQQSLDQGLQFLIQYYNGEERAKGNILERFSAQQFPDLHSELNLSSLELGDSALYFCASSVANTWWETQYFGPGTRLLVL.

Concerning this clone: Other DNA variants within this sample encode the same CDR3. V gene TRBV30 combines with J gene TRBJ1-3; no firm D call. Trimming left V 0 bases short and J 0 bases short, with 6 bases between. The CDR3 is 14 residues long. Germline lookup yields CDR1 GTSNPN and CDR2 SVGIG (reference sequence). CDR3 sequence reads: CAWSVGISGNTIYF. In DNA, the CDR3 is TGTGCCTGGAGTGTAGGGATCTCTGGAAACACCATATATTTT.